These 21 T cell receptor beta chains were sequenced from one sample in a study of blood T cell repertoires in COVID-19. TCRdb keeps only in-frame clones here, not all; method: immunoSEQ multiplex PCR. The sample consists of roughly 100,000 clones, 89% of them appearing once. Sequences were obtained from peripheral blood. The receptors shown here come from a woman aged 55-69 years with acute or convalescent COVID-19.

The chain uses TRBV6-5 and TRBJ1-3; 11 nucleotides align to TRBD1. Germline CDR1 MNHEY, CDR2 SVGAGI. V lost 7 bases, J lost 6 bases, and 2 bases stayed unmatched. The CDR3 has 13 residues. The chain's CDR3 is CASKGQGENTIYF. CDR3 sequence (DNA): TGTGCCAGCAAGGGACAGGGGGAAAACACCATATATTTT.

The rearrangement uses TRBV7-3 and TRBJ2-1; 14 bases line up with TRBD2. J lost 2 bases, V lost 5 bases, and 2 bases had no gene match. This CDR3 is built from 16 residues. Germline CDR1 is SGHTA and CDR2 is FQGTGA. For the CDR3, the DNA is TGTGCCAGCAGCCCGGGACTAGCGGGAGCCTACAATGAGCAGTTCTTC. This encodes CASSPGLAGAYNEQFF. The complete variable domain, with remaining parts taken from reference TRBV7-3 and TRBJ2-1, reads GAGVSQTPSNKVTEKGKYVELRCDPISGHTALYWYRQSLGQGPEFLIYFQGTGAADDSGLPNDRFFAVRPEGSVSTLKIQRTERGDSAVYLCASSPGLAGAYNEQFFGPGTRLTVL.

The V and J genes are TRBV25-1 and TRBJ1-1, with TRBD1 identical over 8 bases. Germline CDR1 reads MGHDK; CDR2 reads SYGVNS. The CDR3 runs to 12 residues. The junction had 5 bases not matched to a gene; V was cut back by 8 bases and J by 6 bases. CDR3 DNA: TGTGCCAGCCGAGACAGGGGACCTGAAGCTTTCTTT. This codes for CASRDRGPEAFF.

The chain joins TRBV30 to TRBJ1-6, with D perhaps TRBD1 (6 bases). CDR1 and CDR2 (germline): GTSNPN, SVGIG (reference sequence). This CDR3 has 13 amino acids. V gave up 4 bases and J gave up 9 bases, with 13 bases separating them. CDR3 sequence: CAWNREDGSPLHF. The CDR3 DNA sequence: TGTGCCTGGAACAGGGAAGACGGTTCACCCCTCCACTTT.

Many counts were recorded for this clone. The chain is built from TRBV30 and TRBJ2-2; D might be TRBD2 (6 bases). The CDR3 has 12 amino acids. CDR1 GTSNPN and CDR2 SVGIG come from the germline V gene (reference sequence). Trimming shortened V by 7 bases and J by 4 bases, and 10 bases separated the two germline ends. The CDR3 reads CAFRGSTGELFF. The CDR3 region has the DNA TGTGCCTTCCGGGGGAGCACCGGGGAGCTGTTTTTT.

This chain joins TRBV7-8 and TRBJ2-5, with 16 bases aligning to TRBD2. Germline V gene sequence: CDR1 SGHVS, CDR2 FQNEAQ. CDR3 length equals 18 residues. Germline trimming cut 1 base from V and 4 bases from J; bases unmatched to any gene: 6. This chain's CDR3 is CASSLGGTSGRARETQYF. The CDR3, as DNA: TGTGCCAGCAGCTTAGGGGGGACTAGCGGGAGGGCCCGAGAGACCCAGTACTTC.

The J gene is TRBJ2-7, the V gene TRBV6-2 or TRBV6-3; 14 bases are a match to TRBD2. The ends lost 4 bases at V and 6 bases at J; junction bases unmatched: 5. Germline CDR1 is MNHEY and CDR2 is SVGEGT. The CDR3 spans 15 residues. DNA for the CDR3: TGTGCCAGCAGTTCATCCGGGACTAGCGGGAGCGAGCAGTACTTC. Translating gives CASSSSGTSGSEQYF.

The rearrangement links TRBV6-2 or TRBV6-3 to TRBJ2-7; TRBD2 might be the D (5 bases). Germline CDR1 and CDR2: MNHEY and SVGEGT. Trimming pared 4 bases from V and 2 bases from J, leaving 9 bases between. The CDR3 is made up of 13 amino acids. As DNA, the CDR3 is TGTGCCAGCAGTTGGACGGGAACCTACGAGCAGTACTTC. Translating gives CASSWTGTYEQYF.

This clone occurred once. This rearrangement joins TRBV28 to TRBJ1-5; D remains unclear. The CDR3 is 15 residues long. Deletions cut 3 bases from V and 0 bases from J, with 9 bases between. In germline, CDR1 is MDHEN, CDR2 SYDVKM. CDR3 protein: CASSFSGVSNQPQHF. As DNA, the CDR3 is TGTGCCAGCAGTTTTAGCGGAGTTAGCAATCAGCCCCAGCATTTT.

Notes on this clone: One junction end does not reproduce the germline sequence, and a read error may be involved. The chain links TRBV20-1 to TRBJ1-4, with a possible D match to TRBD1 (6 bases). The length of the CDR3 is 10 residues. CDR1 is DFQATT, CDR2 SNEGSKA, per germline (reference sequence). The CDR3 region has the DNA TGCAGTGCTGGGTCCGGGACAAAGGCTTTT. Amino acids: CSAGSGTKAF.

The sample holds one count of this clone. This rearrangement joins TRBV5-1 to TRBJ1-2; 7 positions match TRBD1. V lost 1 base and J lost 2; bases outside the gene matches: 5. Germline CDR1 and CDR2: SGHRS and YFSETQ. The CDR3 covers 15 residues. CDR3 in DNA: TGCGCCAGCAGCTTGACAGGGGCACGGAACTATGGCTACACCTTC. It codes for CASSLTGARNYGYTF.

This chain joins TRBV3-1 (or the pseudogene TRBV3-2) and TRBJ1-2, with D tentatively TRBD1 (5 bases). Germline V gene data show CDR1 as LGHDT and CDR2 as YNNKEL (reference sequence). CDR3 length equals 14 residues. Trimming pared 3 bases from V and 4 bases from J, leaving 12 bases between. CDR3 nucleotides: TGTGCCAGCAGCCAGGGGGGTGATGGCTATGGCTACACCTTC. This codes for CASSQGGDGYGYTF.

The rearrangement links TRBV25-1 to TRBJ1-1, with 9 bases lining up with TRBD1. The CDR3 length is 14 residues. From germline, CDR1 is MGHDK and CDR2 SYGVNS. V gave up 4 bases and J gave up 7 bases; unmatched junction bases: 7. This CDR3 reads CASSGRDREFEAFF. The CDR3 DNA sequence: TGTGCCAGCAGTGGACGGGACAGGGAATTTGAAGCTTTCTTT.

CDR3 sequence: CAWTSQETQYF. CDR3 sequence (DNA): TGTGCCTGGACCAGCCAAGAGACCCAGTACTTC. The chain links TRBV30 to TRBJ2-5; no reliable D call. The CDR3 has 11 residues. Germline values: CDR1 GTSNPN, CDR2 SVGIG (reference sequence). V lost 4 bases and J lost 1, with 4 bases in between.

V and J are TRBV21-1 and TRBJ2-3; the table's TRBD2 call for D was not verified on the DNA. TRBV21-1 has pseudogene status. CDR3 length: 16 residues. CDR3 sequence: CASSKSSGISTDTQYF. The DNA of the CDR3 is TGTGCCAGCAGCAAATCCAGCGGGATAAGCACAGATACGCAGTATTTT.

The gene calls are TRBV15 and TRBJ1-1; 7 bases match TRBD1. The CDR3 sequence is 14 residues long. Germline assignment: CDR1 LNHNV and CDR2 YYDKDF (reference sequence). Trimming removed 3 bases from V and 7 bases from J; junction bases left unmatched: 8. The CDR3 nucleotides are TGTGCCACCAGCAGTGGGCAGGGGGTTGGTGAAGCTTTCTTT. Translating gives CATSSGQGVGEAFF.

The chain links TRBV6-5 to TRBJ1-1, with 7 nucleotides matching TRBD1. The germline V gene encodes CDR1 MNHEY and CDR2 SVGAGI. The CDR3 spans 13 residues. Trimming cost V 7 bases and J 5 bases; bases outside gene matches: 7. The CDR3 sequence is CASNRQGGTEAFF. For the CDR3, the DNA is TGTGCCAGCAATCGACAGGGTGGGACTGAAGCTTTCTTT.

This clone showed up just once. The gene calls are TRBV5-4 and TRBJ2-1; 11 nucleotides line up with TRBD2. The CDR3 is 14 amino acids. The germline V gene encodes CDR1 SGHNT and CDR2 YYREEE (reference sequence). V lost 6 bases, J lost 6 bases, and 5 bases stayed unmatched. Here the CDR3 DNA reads TGTGCCAGCACTCTTAGCGGGAGGGGCAATGAGCAGTTCTTC. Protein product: CASTLSGRGNEQFF.

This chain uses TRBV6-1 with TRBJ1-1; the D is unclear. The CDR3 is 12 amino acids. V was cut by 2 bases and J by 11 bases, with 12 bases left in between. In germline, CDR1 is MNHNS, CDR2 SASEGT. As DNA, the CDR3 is TGTGCCAGCAGTGAATATCGATATGAGGCTTTCTTT. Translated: CASSEYRYEAFF.

The CDR3 DNA reads as TGTGCCAGCAGCTTACGGGAGGGGGCGTCGGAAAAACTGTTTTTT. This gives the protein CASSLREGASEKLFF. The chain joins TRBV7-9 to TRBJ1-4; 7 bases line up with TRBD1. V shed 2 bases and J 8 bases; nucleotides not matched to a gene: 8. CDR1 and CDR2 (germline): SEHNR, FQNEAQ (reference sequence). The CDR3 loop spans 15 amino acids.

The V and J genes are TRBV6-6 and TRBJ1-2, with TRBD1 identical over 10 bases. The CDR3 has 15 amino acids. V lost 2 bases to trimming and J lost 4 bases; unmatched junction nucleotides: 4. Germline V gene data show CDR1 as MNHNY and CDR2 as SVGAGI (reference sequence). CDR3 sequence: CASSYPRQGAYGYTF. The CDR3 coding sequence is TGTGCCAGCAGTTACCCGAGACAGGGGGCCTATGGCTACACCTTC.